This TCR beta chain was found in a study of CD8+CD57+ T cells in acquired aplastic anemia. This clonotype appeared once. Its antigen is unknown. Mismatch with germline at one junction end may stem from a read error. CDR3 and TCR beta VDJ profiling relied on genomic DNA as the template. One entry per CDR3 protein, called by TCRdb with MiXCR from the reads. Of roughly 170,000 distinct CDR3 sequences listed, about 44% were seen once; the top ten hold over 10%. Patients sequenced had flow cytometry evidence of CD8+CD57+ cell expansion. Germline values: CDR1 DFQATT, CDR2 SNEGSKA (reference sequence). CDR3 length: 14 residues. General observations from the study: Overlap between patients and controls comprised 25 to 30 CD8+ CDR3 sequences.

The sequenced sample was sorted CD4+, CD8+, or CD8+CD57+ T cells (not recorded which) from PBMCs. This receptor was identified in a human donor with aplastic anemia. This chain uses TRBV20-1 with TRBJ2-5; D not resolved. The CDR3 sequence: CSARSPNGQETQHF. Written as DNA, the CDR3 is TGCAGTGCTAGATCGCCTAACGGCCAAGAGACCCAGCACTTC.